This entry lists 20 T cell receptor beta chains sequenced from one sample in a study of T cells after yellow fever vaccination (dated by TCRdb to the late 2010s). The receptor library was made with 5' RACE. Sequencing used an Illumina NovaSeq 6000. Using fastp trimming at Q25 and MiXCR clonotype assembly, TCRdb reanalyzed the public sequencing data and kept in-frame beta chains. Each record represents a unique CDR3 protein, reported with the most common genes and DNA among its rows. A total of fewer than 400,000 distinct CDR3 sequences appear in this sample, over 8.5% of them only once. Of the sample, under 4% falls within the top ten clones. In the paper's terms, the treatment or condition label means: live attenuated yellow fever vaccine strain. Here the sequenced sample was CD4+ T cells sorted from PBMCs, taken 45 days after the yellow fever booster vaccination. These receptors all come from a young man who received the YFV17D yellow fever vaccine.

The chain combines TRBV5-1 with TRBJ1-2; TRBD1 might be the D (5 bases). V was trimmed by 6 bases and J by 4 bases, leaving 13 bases between them. The length of the CDR3 is 13 residues. Germline CDR1 reads SGHRS; CDR2 reads YFSETQ. Written as DNA, the CDR3 is TGCGCCAGCACCCCCGACAGCCTCTATGGCTACACCTTC. Its translation is CASTPDSLYGYTF.

The J gene is TRBJ2-1, the V gene TRBV3-1, with 7 bases aligning to TRBD1. In germline, CDR1 is LGHDT, CDR2 YNNKEL (reference sequence). The CDR3 has 12 amino acids. Losses at the gene ends were 3 bases for V and 7 bases for J; bases not matched to a gene: 0. The CDR3 protein is CASSQTGNEQFF. Written as DNA, the CDR3 is TGTGCCAGCAGCCAGACAGGGAATGAGCAGTTCTTC.

CDR3 DNA: TGTGCCAGCAGCCTACGGACAGGGGATTCGCAGCCCCAGCATTTT. Protein: CASSLRTGDSQPQHF. The rearrangement joins TRBV7-2 to TRBJ1-5, with TRBD1 identical over 9 bases. This CDR3 is built from 15 residues. With V trimmed by 5 bases and J by 7 bases, 9 bases remained unmatched. Germline loops: CDR1 SGHTA, CDR2 FQGNSA.

At least ten counts were recorded for this clonotype. The chain carries TRBV7-3 and TRBJ2-2, with D perhaps TRBD1 (6 bases). Trimming shortened V by 3 bases and J by 4 bases, and 12 bases separated the two germline ends. This CDR3 spans 15 amino acids. CDR1 and CDR2 (germline): SGHTA, FQGTGA. The CDR3 DNA is TGTGCCAGCAGCTTTACGGGCAGGGGCACCGGGGAGCTGTTTTTT. Translating it yields CASSFTGRGTGELFF.

To note about this clonotype: Sequence at one end of the junction differs from germline and may be a read error. This sequence joins TRBV6-6 and TRBJ2-5, with 10 bases lining up with TRBD1. This CDR3 is built from 16 residues. CDR1 is MNHNY and CDR2 is SVGAGI in the germline V gene (reference sequence). DNA for the CDR3: TGTGCCAGCAGTTACTCGAGGGGACAGGGGAAAGAAACCCAGTACTTC. Protein product: CASSYSRGQGKETQYF.

The chain is built from TRBV6-2 or TRBV6-3 and TRBJ2-7; 9 positions agree with TRBD1. The CDR3 has 14 residues. Germline assignment: CDR1 MNHEY and CDR2 SVGEGT. Trimming cost V 9 bases and J 5 bases; bases outside gene matches: 11. CDR3 amino acids: CASKTGTGSDEQYV. CDR3 nucleotides: TGTGCCAGTAAGACAGGGACAGGGAGTGACGAGCAGTACGTC.

The chain couples TRBV7-9 to TRBJ2-1, with a weak D call TRBD1 (6 bases). The V end was cut by 7 bases, the J end by 4 bases, with 17 bases between. CDR1 is SEHNR, CDR2 FQNEAQ, per germline (reference sequence). The CDR3 spans 15 residues. The CDR3 bases are TGTGCCAGCATCCTAGGGGGTGAATATTACAATGAGCAGTTCTTC. Its translation: CASILGGEYYNEQFF.

This clonotype was counted only a few times. CDR3 DNA: TGTGCCAGCAGCTTCGACAGGCAGTATGGCTACACCTTC. This sequence encodes CASSFDRQYGYTF. V and J are TRBV11-2 and TRBJ1-2; TRBD1 might be the D (6 bases). The CDR3 has 13 amino acids. Trimming removed 3 bases from V and 5 bases from J, with 10 bases in between. Germline CDR1 is SGHAT and CDR2 is FQNNGV.

The chain recombines TRBV6-2 or TRBV6-3 with TRBJ2-7, with D possibly being TRBD1 or TRBD2 (5 bases each). Per germline, CDR1 MNHEY and CDR2 SVGEGT. CDR3 length: 15 amino acids. Trimming removed 2 bases from V and 4 bases from J, with 15 bases in between. The CDR3 here is CASSYAGTGWYEQYF. CDR3 sequence (DNA): TGTGCCAGCAGTTACGCCGGGACGGGATGGTACGAGCAGTACTTC.

This clonotype was counted between two and nine times. J is TRBJ2-1 and V is TRBV5-1, with 12 nucleotides matching TRBD2. The germline gives CDR1 SGHRS, CDR2 YFSETQ. The CDR3 is 15 residues long. V was pared by 4 bases and J by 8 bases, with 7 bases of the junction left unmatched. In DNA, the CDR3 is TGCGCCAGCAGCGTAGGGACTAGCGGGCAGGATGAGCAGTTCTTC. Protein sequence: CASSVGTSGQDEQFF.

This clonotype has a handful of counts. J is TRBJ2-5 and V is TRBV5-1; 8 nucleotides agree with TRBD2. V lost 4 bases and J lost 5; bases outside the gene matches: 7. Germline V gene sequence: CDR1 SGHRS, CDR2 YFSETQ. CDR3 length: 14 residues. The CDR3 loop reads CASSPGTRQETQYF. The CDR3 DNA reads as TGCGCCAGCAGCCCTGGGACTAGGCAGGAGACCCAGTACTTC.

This clonotype came up a few times. V usage is TRBV6-6 and J usage is TRBJ1-2, with a tentative D call TRBD1 (5 bases). The V gene lost 6 bases and the J gene lost 4 bases, with 21 bases spanning the gap. Germline V gene lookup returns CDR1 MNHNY and CDR2 SVGAGI (reference sequence). CDR3 length: 16 amino acids. The CDR3 DNA is TGTGCCAGCAGGGGTTCCAGGGAACTAAGATTCTATGGCTACACCTTC. The encoded protein is CASRGSRELRFYGYTF.

The genes are TRBV6-6 and TRBJ1-2, with D hard to call. The CDR3 is 14 amino acids. CDR1 and CDR2 from the germline V gene are MNHNY and SVGAGI (reference sequence). The V end lost 2 bases, the J end lost 8 bases, and 15 bases lay between the germline ends. The CDR3: CASSYGTSTVGYTF. The CDR3 nucleotides read TGTGCCAGCAGTTACGGCACGTCAACAGTAGGCTACACCTTC.

The rearrangement uses TRBV6-5 and TRBJ2-1, with TRBD2 as a possible D gene (5 bases). V was trimmed by 5 bases and J by 0 bases, leaving 14 bases between them. Germline lookup yields CDR1 MNHEY and CDR2 SVGAGI. The CDR3 spans 16 residues. DNA for the CDR3: TGTGCCAGCAGTACCCTCCCACGGGGCTCCTACAATGAGCAGTTCTTC. This encodes CASSTLPRGSYNEQFF.

This clonotype showed up just a few times. The V and J genes are TRBV7-2 and TRBJ2-5; 9 bases agree with TRBD2. J lost 5 bases, V lost 1 base, and 8 bases had no gene match. This CDR3 contains 16 residues. Germline V gives CDR1 SGHTA, CDR2 FQGNSA. This CDR3 reads CASSLGWRGGRETQYF. For the CDR3, the DNA is TGTGCCAGCAGCTTAGGCTGGCGGGGGGGCCGGGAGACCCAGTACTTC.

This clonotype was picked up a small number of times. A clone one base away is much larger, so this may be a read error. V is TRBV6-1 and J is TRBJ1-2; 7 bases fit TRBD1. J lost 2 bases, V lost 4 bases, and 1 base had no gene match. CDR1 is MNHNS, CDR2 SASEGT, per germline. There are 13 residues in the CDR3. As DNA, the CDR3 is TGTGCCAGCAGTGCGGGACAGAACTATGGCTACACCTTC. Amino acids: CASSAGQNYGYTF.

This chain links TRBV11-2 with TRBJ1-1; D is ambiguous. Germline V lookup: CDR1 SGHAT, CDR2 FQNNGV. V was trimmed by 5 bases and J by 1 base, leaving 8 bases between them. This CDR3 is 13 amino acids long. CDR3 DNA: TGTGCCAGCAGCCCCCACTGGAACACTGAAGCTTTCTTT. As protein: CASSPHWNTEAFF.

The chain uses TRBV5-1 and TRBJ1-3; no reliable D call. The germline CDR1 and CDR2 sequences are SGHRS and YFSETQ. V dropped 0 bases and J dropped 3 bases, with 13 bases sitting between them. The CDR3 is 16 amino acids. CDR3 nucleotides: TGCGCCAGCAGCTTGGGCCCGGGGTCGAATGGAAACACCATATATTTT. Protein sequence: CASSLGPGSNGNTIYF.

The rearrangement joins TRBV5-1 to TRBJ2-4; D ambiguous. Trimming took off 1 base at V and 0 bases at J, with 11 bases between the two ends. This CDR3 spans 16 amino acids. Germline assignment: CDR1 SGHRS and CDR2 YFSETQ. CDR3 coding DNA: TGCGCCAGCAGCTTGAACCCAGGAGAAGCCAAAAACATTCAGTACTTC. Encoded protein: CASSLNPGEAKNIQYF.

The V and J genes are TRBV20-1 and TRBJ2-3; tentative D call: TRBD1 (5 bases). V was trimmed by 5 bases and J by 7 bases, leaving 10 bases between them. This CDR3 has 11 amino acids. Looked up from germline, CDR1 is DFQATT and CDR2 is SNEGSKA (reference sequence). The CDR3 is CSARPGYTQYF. In nucleotides, the CDR3 is TGCAGTGCTCGACCAGGGTATACGCAGTATTTT.